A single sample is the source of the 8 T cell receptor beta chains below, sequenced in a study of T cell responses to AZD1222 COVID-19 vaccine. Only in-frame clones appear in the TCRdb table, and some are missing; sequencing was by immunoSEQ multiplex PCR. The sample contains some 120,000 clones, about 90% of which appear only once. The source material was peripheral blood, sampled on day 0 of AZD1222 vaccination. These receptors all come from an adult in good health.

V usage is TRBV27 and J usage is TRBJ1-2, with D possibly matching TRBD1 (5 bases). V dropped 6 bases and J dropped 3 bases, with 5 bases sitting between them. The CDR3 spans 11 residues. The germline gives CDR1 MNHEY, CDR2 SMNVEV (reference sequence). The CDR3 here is CASRTDYGYTF. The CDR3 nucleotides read TGTGCCAGCAGGACAGACTATGGCTACACCTTC.

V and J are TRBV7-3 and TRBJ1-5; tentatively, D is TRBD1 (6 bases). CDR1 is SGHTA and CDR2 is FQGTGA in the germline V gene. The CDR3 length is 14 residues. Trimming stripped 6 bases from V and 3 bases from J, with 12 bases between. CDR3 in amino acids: CASRAGDTNQPQHF. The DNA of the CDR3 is TGTGCCAGCAGGGCGGGGGACACCAATCAGCCCCAGCATTTT.

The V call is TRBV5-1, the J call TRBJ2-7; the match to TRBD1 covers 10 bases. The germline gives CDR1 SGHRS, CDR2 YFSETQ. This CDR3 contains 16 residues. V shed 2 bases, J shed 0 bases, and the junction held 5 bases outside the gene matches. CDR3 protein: CASSLRGDRGSYEQYF. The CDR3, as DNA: TGCGCCAGCAGCTTAAGAGGGGACAGGGGCTCCTACGAGCAGTACTTC.

The CDR3 DNA sequence: TGTGCCAGCAGCCAAGGGGTTGGTCAGCCCCAGCATTTT. It yields the protein CASSQGVGQPQHF. The genes are TRBV7-6 and TRBJ1-5; maybe TRBD1 (5 bases). Germline V gives CDR1 SGHVS, CDR2 FNYEAQ. With 5 bases removed from V and 6 bases from J, the gap between germline ends came to 11 bases. The CDR3 sequence is 13 residues long.

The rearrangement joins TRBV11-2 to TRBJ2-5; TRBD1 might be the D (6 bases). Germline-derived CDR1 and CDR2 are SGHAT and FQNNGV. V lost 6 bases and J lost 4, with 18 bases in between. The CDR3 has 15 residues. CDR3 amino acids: CASRSWKGRGETQYF. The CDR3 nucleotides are TGTGCCAGCAGGTCGTGGAAGGGCAGGGGAGAGACCCAGTACTTC.

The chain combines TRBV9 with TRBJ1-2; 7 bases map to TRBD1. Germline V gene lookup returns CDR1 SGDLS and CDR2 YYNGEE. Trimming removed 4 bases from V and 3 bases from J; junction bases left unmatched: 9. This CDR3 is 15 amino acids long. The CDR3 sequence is CASSPGTVRDYGYTF. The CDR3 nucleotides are TGTGCCAGCAGCCCCGGGACAGTAAGAGACTATGGCTACACCTTC.

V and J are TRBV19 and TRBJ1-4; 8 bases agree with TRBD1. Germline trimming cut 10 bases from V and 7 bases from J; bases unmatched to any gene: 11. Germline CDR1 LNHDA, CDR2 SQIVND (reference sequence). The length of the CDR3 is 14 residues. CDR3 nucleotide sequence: TGTGCCACCGGACCCGGACAGGGATTTGAAAAACTGTTTTTT. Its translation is CATGPGQGFEKLFF.

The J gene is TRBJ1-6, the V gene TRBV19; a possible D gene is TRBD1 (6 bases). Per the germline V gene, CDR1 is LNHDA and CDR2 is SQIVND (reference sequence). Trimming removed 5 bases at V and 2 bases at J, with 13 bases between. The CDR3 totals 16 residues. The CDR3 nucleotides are TGTGCCAGTAGTGCTACAGGGATTACCTATAATTCACCCCTCCACTTT. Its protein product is CASSATGITYNSPLHF.